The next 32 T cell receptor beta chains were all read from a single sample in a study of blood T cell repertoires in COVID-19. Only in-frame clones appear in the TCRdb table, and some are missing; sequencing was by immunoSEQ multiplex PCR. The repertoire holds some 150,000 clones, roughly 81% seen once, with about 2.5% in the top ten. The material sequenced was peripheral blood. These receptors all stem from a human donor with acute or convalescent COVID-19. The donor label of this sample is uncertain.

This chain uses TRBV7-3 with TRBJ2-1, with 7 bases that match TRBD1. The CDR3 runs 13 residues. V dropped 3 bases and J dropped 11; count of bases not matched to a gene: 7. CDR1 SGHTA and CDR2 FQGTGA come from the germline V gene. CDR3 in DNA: TGTGCCAGCAGCTTCCCTTGGGACAGTCAGCAGTTCTTC. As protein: CASSFPWDSQQFF.

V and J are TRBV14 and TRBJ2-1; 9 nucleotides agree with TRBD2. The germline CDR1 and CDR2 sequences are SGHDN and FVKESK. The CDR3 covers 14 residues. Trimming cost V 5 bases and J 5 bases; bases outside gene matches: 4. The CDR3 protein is CASSLGLAHNEQFF. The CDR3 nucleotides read TGTGCCAGCAGCTTAGGACTAGCGCACAATGAGCAGTTCTTC. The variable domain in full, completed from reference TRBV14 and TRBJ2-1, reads EAGVTQFPSHSVIEKGQTVTLRCDPISGHDNLYWYRRVMGKEIKFLLHFVKESKQDESGMPNNRFLAERTGGTYSTLKVQPAELEDSGVYFCASSLGLAHNEQFFGPGTRLTVL.

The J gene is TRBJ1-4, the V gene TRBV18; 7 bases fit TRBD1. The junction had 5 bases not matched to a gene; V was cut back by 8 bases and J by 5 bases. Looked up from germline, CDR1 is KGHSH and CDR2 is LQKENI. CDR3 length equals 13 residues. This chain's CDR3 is CASQGTANEKLFF. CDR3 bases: TGTGCCAGCCAAGGGACAGCAAATGAAAAACTGTTTTTT.

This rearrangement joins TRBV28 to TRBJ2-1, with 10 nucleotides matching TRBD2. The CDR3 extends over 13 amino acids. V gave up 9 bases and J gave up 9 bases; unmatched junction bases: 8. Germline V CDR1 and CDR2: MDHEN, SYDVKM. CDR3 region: CARDSGTSVEQFF. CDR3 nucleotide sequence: TGTGCCAGGGACTCCGGGACTAGCGTTGAGCAGTTCTTC.

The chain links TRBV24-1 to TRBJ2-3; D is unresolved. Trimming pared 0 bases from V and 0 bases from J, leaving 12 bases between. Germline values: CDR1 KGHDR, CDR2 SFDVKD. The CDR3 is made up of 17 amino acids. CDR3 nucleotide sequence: TGTGCCACCAGTGATTTGGATCAATTCACTAGCACAGATACGCAGTATTTT. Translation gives CATSDLDQFTSTDTQYF.

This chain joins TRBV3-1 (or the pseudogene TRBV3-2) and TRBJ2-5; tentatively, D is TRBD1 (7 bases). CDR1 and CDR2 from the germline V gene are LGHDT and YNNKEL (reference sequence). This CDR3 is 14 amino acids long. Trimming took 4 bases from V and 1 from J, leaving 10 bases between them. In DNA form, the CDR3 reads TGTGCCAGCAGCCTCAGGGGGGCCCAAGAGACCCAGTACTTC. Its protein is CASSLRGAQETQYF.

The CDR3 spells CASSRGGAQETQYF. In DNA, the CDR3 is TGTGCCAGCAGCCGCGGGGGGGCGCAAGAGACCCAGTACTTC. The chain recombines TRBV9 with TRBJ2-5, with TRBD2 matching 9 bases. Germline CDR1 is SGDLS and CDR2 is YYNGEE. Losses at the gene ends were 4 bases for V and 2 bases for J; bases not matched to a gene: 3. This CDR3 region has 14 residues.

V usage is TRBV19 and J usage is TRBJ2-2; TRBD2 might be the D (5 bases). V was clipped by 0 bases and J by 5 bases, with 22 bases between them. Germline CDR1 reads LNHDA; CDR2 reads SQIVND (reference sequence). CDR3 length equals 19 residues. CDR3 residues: CASSIDHTENRGGTGELFF. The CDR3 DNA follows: TGTGCCAGTAGTATAGATCACACGGAAAATAGAGGCGGGACCGGGGAGCTGTTTTTT.

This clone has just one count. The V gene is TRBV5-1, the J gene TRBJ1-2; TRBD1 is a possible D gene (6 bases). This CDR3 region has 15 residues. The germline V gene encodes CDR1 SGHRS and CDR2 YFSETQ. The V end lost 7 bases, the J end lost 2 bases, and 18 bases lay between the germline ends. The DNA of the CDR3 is TGCGCCAGCCGTGTTGGGGGGGGCGCGAACTATGGCTACACCTTC. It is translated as CASRVGGGANYGYTF.

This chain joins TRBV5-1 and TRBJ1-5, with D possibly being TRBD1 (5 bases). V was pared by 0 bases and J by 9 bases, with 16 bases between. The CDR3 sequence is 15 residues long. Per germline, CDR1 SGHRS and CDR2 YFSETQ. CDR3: CASSLDSGGDRPQHF. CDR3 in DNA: TGCGCCAGCAGCTTGGATTCCGGGGGTGACAGGCCCCAGCATTTT.

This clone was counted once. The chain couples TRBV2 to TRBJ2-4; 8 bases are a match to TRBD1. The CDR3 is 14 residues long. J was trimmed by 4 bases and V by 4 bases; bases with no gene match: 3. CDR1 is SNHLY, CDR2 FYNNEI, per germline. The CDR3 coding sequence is TGTGCCAGCAGTGGGACAGGGAATAAAAACATTCAGTACTTC. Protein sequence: CASSGTGNKNIQYF.

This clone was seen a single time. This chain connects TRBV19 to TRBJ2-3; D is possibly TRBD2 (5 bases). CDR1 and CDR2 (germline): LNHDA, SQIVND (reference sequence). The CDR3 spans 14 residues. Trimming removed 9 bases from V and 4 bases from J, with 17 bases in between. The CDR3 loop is CASCGSQGPDTQYF. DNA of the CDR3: TGTGCCAGCTGCGGGTCACAAGGACCAGATACGCAGTATTTT.

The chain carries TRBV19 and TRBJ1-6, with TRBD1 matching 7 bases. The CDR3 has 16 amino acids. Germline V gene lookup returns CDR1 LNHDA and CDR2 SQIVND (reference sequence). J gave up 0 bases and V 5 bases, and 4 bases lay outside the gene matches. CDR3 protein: CASSLQGSSYNSPLHF. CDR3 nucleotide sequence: TGTGCCAGTAGTCTACAGGGGAGCTCCTATAATTCACCCCTCCACTTT.

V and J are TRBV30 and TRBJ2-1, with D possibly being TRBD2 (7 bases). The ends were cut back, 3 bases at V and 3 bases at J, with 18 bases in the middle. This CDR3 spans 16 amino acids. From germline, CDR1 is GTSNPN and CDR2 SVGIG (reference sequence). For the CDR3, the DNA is TGTGCCTGGAGAGCCCCTGGGGGCGGGGGCTACAATGAGCAGTTCTTC. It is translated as CAWRAPGGGGYNEQFF. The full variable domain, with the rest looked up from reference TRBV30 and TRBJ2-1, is SQTIHQWPATLVQPVGSPLSLECTVEGTSNPNLYWYRQAAGRGLQLLFYSVGIGQISSEVPQNLSASRPQDRQFILSSKKLLLSDSGFYLCAWRAPGGGGYNEQFFGPGTRLTVL.

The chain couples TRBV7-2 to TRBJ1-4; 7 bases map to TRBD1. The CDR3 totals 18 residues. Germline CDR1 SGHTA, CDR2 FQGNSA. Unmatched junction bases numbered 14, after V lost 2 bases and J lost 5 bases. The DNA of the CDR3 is TGTGCCAGCAGCTTATCAGGTTTTGCGGGACAGATGAATGAAAAACTGTTTTTT. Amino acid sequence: CASSLSGFAGQMNEKLFF.

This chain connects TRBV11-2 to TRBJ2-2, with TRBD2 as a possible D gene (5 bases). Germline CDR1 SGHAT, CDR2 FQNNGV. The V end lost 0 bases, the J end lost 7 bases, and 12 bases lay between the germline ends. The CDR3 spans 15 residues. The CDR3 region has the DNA TGTGCCAGCAGCTTAGATCGGGCTCGGGACGGGGAGCTGTTTTTT. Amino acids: CASSLDRARDGELFF.

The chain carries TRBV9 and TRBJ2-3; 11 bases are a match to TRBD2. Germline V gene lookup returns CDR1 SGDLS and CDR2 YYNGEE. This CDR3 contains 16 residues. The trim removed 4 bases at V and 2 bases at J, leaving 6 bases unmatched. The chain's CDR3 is CASSTKLAGDTDTQYF. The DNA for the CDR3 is TGTGCCAGCAGCACAAAACTAGCGGGAGACACAGATACGCAGTATTTT.

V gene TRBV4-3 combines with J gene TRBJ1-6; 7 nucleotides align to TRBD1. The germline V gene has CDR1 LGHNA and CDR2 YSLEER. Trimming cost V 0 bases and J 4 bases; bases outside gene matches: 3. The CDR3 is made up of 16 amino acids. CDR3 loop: CASSQELTGYNSPLHF. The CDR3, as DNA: TGCGCCAGCAGCCAAGAGTTGACAGGGTATAATTCACCCCTCCACTTT.

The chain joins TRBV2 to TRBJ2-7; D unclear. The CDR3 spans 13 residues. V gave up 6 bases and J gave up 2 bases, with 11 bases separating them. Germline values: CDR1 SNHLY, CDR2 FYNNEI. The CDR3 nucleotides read TGTGCCAGCAGGTCGTCTCTCCCCTACGAGCAGTACTTC. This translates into CASRSSLPYEQYF.

The CDR3 loop reads CSASSGVGQPQHF. Here the CDR3 DNA reads TGCAGTGCTAGTTCAGGGGTCGGGCAGCCCCAGCATTTT. The chain couples TRBV20-1 to TRBJ1-5; tentatively, D is TRBD1 (6 bases). The CDR3 spans 13 residues. The V gene's germline CDR1 is DFQATT and CDR2 SNEGSKA (reference sequence). The V end was cut by 3 bases, the J end by 7 bases, with 13 bases between.

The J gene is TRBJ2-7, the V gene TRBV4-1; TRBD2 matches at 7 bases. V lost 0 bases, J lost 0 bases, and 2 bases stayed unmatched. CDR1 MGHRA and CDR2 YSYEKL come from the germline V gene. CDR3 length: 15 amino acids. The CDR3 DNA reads TGCGCCAGCAGCCAAGATAGGGAGGGCTCCTACGAGCAGTACTTC. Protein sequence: CASSQDREGSYEQYF.

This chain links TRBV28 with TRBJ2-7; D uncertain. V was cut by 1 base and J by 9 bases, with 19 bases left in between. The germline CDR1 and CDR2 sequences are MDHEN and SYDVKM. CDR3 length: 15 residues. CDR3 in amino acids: CASSLSTNLLPLQYF. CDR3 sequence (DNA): TGTGCCAGCAGTTTATCCACTAACCTGCTCCCCCTGCAGTACTTC.

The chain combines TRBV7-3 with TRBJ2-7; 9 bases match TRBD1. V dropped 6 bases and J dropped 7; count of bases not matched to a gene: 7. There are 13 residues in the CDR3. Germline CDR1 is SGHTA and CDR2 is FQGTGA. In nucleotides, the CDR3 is TGTGCCAGCAGTCTCGGGACAGGGATTGAGCAGTACTTC. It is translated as CASSLGTGIEQYF.

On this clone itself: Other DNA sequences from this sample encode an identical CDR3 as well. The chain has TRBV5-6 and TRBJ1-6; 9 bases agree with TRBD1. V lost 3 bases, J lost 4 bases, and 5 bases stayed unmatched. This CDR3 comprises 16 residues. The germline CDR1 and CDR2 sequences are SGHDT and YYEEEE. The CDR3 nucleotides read TGTGCCAGCAGCTCGGACAGGGGAAATTATAATTCACCCCTCCACTTT. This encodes CASSSDRGNYNSPLHF.

CDR3 in amino acids: CASSTGQGADTEAFF. The CDR3, as DNA: TGTGCCAGTAGTACCGGACAGGGGGCGGACACTGAAGCTTTCTTT. The V gene is TRBV19, the J gene TRBJ1-1; 11 bases are shared with TRBD1. This CDR3 has 15 residues. CDR1 and CDR2 from the germline V gene are LNHDA and SQIVND (reference sequence). The junction had 4 bases not matched to a gene; V was cut back by 4 bases and J by 3 bases. Together with reference TRBV19 and TRBJ1-1, the CDR3 gives the full variable domain: DGGITQSPKYLFRKEGQNVTLSCEQNLNHDAMYWYRQDPGQGLRLIYYSQIVNDFQKGDIAEGYSVSREKKESFPLTVTSAQKNPTAFYLCASSTGQGADTEAFFGQGTRLTVV.

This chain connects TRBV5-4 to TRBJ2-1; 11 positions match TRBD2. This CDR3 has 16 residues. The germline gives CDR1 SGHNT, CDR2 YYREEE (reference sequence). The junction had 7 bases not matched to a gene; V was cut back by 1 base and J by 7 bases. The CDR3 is CASSLQLAGGINEQFF. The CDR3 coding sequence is TGTGCCAGCAGCTTGCAGTTAGCGGGAGGGATTAATGAGCAGTTCTTC.

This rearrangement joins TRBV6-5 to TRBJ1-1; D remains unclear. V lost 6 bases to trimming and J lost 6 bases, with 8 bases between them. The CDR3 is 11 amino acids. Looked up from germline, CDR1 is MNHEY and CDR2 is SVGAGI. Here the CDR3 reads CASRQFAEAFF. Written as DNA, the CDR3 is TGTGCCAGCAGACAGTTCGCTGAAGCTTTCTTT.

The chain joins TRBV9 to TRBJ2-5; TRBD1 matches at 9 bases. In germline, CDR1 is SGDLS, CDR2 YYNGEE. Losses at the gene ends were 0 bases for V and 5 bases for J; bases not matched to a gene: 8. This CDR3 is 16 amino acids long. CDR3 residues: CASSVGTGVVGETQYF. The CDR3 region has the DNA TGTGCCAGCAGCGTAGGGACAGGGGTCGTGGGGGAGACCCAGTACTTC.

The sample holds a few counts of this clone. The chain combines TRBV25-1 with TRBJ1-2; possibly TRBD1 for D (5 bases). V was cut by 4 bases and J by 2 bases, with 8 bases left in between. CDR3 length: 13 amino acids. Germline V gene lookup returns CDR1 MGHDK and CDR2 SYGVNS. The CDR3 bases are TGTGCCAGCAGTGTCGGGGGGAACTATGGCTACACCTTC. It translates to CASSVGGNYGYTF.

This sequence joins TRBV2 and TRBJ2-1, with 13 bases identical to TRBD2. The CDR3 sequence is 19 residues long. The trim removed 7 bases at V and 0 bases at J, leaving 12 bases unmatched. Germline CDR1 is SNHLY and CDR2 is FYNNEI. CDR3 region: CASNFWTSGSQSSYNEQFF. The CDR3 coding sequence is TGTGCCAGCAATTTTTGGACTAGCGGGAGCCAAAGCTCCTACAATGAGCAGTTCTTC.

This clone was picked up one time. CDR3 protein: CASSSDRVGYTF. DNA of the CDR3: TGTGCCAGCAGCTCTGACAGGGTCGGCTACACCTTC. This chain joins TRBV7-2 and TRBJ1-2; 7 nucleotides agree with TRBD1. The length of the CDR3 is 12 residues. Germline loops: CDR1 SGHTA, CDR2 FQGNSA. V was pared by 4 bases and J by 8 bases, with 4 bases of the junction left unmatched.

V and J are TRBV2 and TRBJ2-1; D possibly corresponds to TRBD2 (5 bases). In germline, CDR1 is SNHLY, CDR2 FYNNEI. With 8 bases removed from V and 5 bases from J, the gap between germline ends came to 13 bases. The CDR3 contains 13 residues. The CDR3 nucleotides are TGTGCCAGCGTCGCCGGCGGGCACAATGAGCAGTTCTTC. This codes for CASVAGGHNEQFF. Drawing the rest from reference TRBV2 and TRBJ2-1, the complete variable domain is EPEVTQTPSHQVTQMGQEVILRCVPISNHLYFYWYRQILGQKVEFLVSFYNNEISEKSEIFDDQFSVERPDGSNFTLKIRSTKLEDSAMYFCASVAGGHNEQFFGPGTRLTVL.